This TCR beta chain was sequenced in a study of cytomegalovirus exposure and HLA in healthy donors. V trimming: 4 bases; J trimming: 3 bases; junction bases outside the gene matches: 8. Per the germline V gene, CDR1 is SGHRS and CDR2 is YFSETQ. The CDR3 length is 15 residues. The table came from immunoSEQ multiplex PCR; TCRdb's copy has only in-frame clones and leaves some out. The table includes 150,000 to 200,000 clones, around 84% detected once. This rearrangement joins TRBV5-1 to TRBJ2-3, with 7 nucleotides matching TRBD1. This sequence was found in a young man in good health and CMV-seropositive. Sequencing was carried out using PBMCs. CDR3 sequence: CASSVGTVGTDTQYF. The CDR3 DNA is TGCGCCAGCAGCGTGGGGACAGTAGGAACAGATACGCAGTATTTT.